This TCR beta chain is from a study of blood T cells in healthy people across ages. A J-beta primer mix and a sample-barcoded 5' primer were used in a second PCR of roughly 7 to 12 cycles. TCRdb re-derived calls from the 5' RACE reads in MiXCR, one entry per CDR3 protein. The data show over 950,000 distinct CDR3 sequences, roughly half seen once. Germline V gene sequence: CDR1 MNHEY, CDR2 SVGEGT. This CDR3 comprises 14 residues. Between the trimmed V and J ends, which lost 0 bases and 2 bases, there was a span of 7 bases. The sequence came from a woman aged 55-70 years in good health. Sequencing was carried out using blood. V usage is TRBV6-2 or TRBV6-3 and J usage is TRBJ1-2, with unresolved D. DNA of the CDR3: TGTGCCAGCAGTTACTCAGCAAGGAACTATGGCTACACCTTC. Its translation is CASSYSARNYGYTF.